The 5 T cell receptor beta chains presented below share a single source sample, sequenced in a study of T-cell memory formation after mild COVID-19. TCRdb re-called the 5' RACE reads through MiXCR, storing one row per CDR3 protein. The data contain about 350,000 distinct CDR3 sequences, roughly 15% of them seen just once; the ten biggest clones take up approximately 22%. Specimen: PBMCs or a T cell subset sorted from them (not recorded which). The receptors shown here come from a man between 18 and 29 years old who had mild COVID-19 (a few samples of this study predate the infection). Cell type and time point are not known.

This clonotype was seen more than once but under ten times. The chain links TRBV4-2 to TRBJ1-1; 10 nucleotides line up with TRBD1. The CDR3 runs to 17 residues. Germline loops: CDR1 LGHNA, CDR2 YNFKEQ. The junction had 6 bases not matched to a gene; V was cut back by 2 bases and J by 0 bases. CDR3 residues: CASSQPDRGLVNTEAFF. Here the CDR3 DNA reads TGTGCCAGCAGCCAACCCGACAGGGGGCTAGTGAACACTGAAGCTTTCTTT.

This chain links TRBV5-1 with TRBJ2-2; no clear D gene. The germline gives CDR1 SGHRS, CDR2 YFSETQ. The CDR3 is made up of 12 amino acids. Trimming shortened V by 2 bases and J by 9 bases, and 8 bases separated the two germline ends. The CDR3 here is CASSFQSRELFF. CDR3 in DNA: TGCGCCAGCAGCTTCCAATCCAGGGAGCTGTTTTTT.

This clonotype was observed a few times. V and J are TRBV2 and TRBJ2-1; D uncertain. This CDR3 has 13 residues. V was clipped by 7 bases and J by 3 bases, with 10 bases between them. The germline V gene has CDR1 SNHLY and CDR2 FYNNEI. The CDR3: CASTSTNYNEQFF. As DNA, the CDR3 is TGTGCCAGCACATCGACCAACTACAATGAGCAGTTCTTC.

This clonotype has more than one count but fewer than ten. This sequence joins TRBV7-9 and TRBJ2-7; D not certain. From germline, CDR1 is SEHNR and CDR2 FQNEAQ (reference sequence). V lost 6 bases to trimming and J lost 2 bases, with 14 bases between them. The CDR3 runs to 14 residues. The CDR3 reads CASRPNPGAYEQYV. In DNA form, the CDR3 reads TGTGCCAGCAGACCCAACCCAGGAGCCTACGAGCAGTACGTC.

The chain links TRBV2 to TRBJ2-5; 11 bases line up with TRBD2. The CDR3 extends over 15 amino acids. Germline CDR1 is SNHLY and CDR2 is FYNNEI. The trim removed 3 bases at V and 5 bases at J, leaving 5 bases unmatched. CDR3 loop: CASSEIAGGQETQYF. CDR3 DNA sequence: TGTGCCAGCAGTGAGATAGCGGGGGGGCAGGAGACCCAGTACTTC.